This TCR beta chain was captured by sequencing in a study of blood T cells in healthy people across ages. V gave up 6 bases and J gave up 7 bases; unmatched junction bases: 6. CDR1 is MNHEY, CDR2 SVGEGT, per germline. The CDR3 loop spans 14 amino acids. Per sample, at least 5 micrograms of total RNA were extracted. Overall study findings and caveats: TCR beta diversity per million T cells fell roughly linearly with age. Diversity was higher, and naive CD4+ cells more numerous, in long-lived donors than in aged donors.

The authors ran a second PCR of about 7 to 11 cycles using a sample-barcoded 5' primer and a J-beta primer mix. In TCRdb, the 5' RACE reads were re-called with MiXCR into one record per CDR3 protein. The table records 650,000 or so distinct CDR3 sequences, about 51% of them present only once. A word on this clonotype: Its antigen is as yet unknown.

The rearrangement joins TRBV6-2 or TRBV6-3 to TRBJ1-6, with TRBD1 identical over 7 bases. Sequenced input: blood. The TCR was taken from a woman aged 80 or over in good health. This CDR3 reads CASSPTGPNSPLHF. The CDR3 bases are TGTGCCAGCAGCCCGACAGGGCCGAATTCACCCCTCCACTTT.